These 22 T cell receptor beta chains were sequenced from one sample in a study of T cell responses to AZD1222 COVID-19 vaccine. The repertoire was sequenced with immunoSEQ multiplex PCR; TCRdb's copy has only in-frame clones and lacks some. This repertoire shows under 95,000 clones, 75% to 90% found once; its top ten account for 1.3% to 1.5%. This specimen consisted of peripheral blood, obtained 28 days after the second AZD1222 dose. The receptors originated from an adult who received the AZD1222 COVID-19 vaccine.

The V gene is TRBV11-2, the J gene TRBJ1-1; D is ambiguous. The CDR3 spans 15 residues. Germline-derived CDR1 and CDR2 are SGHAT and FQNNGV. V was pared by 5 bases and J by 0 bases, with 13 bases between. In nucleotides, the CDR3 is TGTGCCAGCAGCCCCTGGGCATTAATGAACACTGAAGCTTTCTTT. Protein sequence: CASSPWALMNTEAFF. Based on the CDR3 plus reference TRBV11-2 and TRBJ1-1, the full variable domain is EAGVAQSPRYKIIEKRQSVAFWCNPISGHATLYWYQQILGQGPKLLIQFQNNGVVDDSQLPKDRFSAERLKGVDSTLKIQPAKLEDSAVYLCASSPWALMNTEAFFGQGTRLTVV.

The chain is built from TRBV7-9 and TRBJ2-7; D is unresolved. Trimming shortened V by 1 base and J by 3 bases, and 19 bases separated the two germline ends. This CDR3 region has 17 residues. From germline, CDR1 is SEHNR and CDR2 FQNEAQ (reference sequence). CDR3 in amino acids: CASSLGAPAAAIYEQYF. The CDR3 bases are TGTGCCAGCAGCTTAGGGGCCCCGGCGGCAGCGATCTACGAGCAGTACTTC.

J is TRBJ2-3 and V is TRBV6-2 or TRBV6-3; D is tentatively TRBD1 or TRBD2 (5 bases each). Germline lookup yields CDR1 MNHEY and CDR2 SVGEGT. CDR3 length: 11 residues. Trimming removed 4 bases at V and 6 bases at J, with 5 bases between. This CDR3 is CASSWGDTQYF. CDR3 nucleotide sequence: TGTGCCAGCAGTTGGGGGGATACGCAGTATTTT.

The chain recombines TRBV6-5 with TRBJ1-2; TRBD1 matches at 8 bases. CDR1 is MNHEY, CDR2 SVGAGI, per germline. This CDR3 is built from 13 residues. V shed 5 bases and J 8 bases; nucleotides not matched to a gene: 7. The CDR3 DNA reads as TGTGCCAGCAGTCGAGGACAGGGTTTAGGCTACACCTTC. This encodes CASSRGQGLGYTF.

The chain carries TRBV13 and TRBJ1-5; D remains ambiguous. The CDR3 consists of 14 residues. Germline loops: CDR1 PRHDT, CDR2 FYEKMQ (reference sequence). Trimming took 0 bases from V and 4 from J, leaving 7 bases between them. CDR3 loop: CASSLGPANQPQHF. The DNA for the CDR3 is TGTGCCAGCAGCTTAGGGCCCGCTAATCAGCCCCAGCATTTT.

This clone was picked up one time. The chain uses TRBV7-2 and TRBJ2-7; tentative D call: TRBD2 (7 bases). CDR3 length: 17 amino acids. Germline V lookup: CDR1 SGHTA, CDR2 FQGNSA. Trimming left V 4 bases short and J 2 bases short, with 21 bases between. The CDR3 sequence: CASSSLRGGAVTYEQYF. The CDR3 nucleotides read TGTGCCAGCAGCTCCCTAAGGGGGGGGGCAGTAACCTACGAGCAGTACTTC.

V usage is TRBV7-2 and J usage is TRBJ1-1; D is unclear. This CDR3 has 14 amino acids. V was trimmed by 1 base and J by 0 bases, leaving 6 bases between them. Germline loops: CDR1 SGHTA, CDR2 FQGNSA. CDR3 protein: CASSLVRLNTEAFF. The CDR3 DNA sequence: TGTGCCAGCAGCTTAGTCAGGCTGAACACTGAAGCTTTCTTT.

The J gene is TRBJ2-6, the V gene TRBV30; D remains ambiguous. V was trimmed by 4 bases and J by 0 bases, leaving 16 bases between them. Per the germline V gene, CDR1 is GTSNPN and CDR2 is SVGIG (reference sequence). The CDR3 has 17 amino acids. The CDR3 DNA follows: TGTGCCTGGAAATCTGGCACCCGGATCTCTGGGGCCAACGTCCTGACTTTC. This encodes CAWKSGTRISGANVLTF.

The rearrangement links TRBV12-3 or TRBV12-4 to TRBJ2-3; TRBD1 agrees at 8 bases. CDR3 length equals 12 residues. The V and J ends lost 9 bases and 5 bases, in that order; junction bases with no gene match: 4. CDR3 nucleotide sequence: TGTGCCAGTCAGGGGGCGATAGATACGCAGTATTTT. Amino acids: CASQGAIDTQYF.

The CDR3 protein is CASSLQGRSYNSPLHF. The CDR3 DNA is TGTGCCAGTAGTCTACAGGGTCGGTCCTATAATTCACCCCTCCACTTT. V is TRBV19 and J is TRBJ1-6; weak D call: TRBD1 (6 bases). This CDR3 comprises 16 residues. In germline, CDR1 is LNHDA, CDR2 SQIVND (reference sequence). V lost 5 bases and J 1 base, leaving 12 bases between the germline ends.

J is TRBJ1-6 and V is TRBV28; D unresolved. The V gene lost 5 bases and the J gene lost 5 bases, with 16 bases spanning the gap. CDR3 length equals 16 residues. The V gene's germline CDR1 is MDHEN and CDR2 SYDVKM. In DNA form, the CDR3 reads TGTGCCAGCAGTCCTCCCGGGGAAGCAGATAATTCACCCCTCCACTTT. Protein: CASSPPGEADNSPLHF.

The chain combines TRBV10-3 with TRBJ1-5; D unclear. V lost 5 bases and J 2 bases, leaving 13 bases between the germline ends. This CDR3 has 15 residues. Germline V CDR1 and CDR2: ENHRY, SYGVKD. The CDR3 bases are TGTGCCATCAGTCCCCGGGAGGGCGGCAATCAGCCCCAGCATTTT. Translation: CAISPREGGNQPQHF.

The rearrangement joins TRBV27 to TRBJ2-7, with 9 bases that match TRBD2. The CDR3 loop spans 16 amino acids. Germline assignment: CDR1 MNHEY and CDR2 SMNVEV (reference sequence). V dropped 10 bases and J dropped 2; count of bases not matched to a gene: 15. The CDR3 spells CATGNLKRGAAYEQYF. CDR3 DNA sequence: TGTGCCACCGGAAACCTTAAGCGGGGGGCGGCCTACGAGCAGTACTTC.

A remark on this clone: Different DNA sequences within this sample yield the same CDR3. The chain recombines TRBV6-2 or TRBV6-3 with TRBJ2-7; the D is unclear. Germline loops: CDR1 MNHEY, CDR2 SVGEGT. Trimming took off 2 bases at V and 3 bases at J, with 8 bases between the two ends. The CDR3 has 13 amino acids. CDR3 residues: CASSYEADYEQYF. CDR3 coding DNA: TGTGCCAGCAGTTACGAGGCAGACTACGAGCAGTACTTC.

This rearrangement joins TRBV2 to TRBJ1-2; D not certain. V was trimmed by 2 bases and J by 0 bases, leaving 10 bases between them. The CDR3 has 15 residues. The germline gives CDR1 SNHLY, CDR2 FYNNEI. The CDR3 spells CASSEQGKANYGYTF. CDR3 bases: TGTGCCAGCAGTGAACAAGGGAAGGCTAACTATGGCTACACCTTC.

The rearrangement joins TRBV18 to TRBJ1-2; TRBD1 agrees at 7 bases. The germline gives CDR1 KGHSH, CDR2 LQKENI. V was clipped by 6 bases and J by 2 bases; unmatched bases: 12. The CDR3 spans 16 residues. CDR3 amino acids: CASSQWGGQDNYGYTF. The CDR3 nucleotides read TGTGCCAGCTCTCAATGGGGTGGACAGGACAACTATGGCTACACCTTC.

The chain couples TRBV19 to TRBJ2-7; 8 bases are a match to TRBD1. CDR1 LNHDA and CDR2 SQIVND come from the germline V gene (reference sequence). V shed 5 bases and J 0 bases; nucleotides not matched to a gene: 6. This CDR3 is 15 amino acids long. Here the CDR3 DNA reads TGTGCCAGTAGTCCGCGACAGGGGCACTCCTACGAGCAGTACTTC. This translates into CASSPRQGHSYEQYF.

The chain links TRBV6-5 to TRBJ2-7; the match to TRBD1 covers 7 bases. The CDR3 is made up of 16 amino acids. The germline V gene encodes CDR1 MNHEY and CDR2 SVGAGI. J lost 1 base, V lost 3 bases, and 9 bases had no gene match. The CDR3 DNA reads TGTGCCAGCAGTTATCTTGGGGCCAGGGGGTCCTACGAGCAGTACTTC. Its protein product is CASSYLGARGSYEQYF.

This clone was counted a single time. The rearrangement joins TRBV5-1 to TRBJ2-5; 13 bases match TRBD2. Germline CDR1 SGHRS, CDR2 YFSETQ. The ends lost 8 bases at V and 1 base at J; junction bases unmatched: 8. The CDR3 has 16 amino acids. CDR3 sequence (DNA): TGCGCCAGTAGAAGACTAGCGGGGGGCACCCAAGAGACCCAGTACTTC. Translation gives CASRRLAGGTQETQYF.

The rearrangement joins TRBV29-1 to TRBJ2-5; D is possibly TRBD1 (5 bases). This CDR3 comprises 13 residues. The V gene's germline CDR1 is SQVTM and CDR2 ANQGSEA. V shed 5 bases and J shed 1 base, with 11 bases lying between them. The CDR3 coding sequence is TGCAGCGTTAGAAGGACATTCCAAGAGACCCAGTACTTC. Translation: CSVRRTFQETQYF.

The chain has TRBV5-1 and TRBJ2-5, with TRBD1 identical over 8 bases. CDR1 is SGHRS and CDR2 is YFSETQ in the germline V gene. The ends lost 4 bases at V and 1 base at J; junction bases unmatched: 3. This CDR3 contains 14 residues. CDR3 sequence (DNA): TGCGCCAGCAGCCCAGGGACAGGCCAAGAGACCCAGTACTTC. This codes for CASSPGTGQETQYF.

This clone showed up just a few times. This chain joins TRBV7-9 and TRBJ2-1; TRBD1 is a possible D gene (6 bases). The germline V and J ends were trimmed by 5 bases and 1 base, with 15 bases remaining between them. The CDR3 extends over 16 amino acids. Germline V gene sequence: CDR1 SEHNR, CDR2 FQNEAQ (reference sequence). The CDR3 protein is CASSQFLGGSYNEQFF. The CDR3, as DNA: TGTGCCAGCAGCCAATTTTTAGGGGGATCCTACAATGAGCAGTTCTTC.